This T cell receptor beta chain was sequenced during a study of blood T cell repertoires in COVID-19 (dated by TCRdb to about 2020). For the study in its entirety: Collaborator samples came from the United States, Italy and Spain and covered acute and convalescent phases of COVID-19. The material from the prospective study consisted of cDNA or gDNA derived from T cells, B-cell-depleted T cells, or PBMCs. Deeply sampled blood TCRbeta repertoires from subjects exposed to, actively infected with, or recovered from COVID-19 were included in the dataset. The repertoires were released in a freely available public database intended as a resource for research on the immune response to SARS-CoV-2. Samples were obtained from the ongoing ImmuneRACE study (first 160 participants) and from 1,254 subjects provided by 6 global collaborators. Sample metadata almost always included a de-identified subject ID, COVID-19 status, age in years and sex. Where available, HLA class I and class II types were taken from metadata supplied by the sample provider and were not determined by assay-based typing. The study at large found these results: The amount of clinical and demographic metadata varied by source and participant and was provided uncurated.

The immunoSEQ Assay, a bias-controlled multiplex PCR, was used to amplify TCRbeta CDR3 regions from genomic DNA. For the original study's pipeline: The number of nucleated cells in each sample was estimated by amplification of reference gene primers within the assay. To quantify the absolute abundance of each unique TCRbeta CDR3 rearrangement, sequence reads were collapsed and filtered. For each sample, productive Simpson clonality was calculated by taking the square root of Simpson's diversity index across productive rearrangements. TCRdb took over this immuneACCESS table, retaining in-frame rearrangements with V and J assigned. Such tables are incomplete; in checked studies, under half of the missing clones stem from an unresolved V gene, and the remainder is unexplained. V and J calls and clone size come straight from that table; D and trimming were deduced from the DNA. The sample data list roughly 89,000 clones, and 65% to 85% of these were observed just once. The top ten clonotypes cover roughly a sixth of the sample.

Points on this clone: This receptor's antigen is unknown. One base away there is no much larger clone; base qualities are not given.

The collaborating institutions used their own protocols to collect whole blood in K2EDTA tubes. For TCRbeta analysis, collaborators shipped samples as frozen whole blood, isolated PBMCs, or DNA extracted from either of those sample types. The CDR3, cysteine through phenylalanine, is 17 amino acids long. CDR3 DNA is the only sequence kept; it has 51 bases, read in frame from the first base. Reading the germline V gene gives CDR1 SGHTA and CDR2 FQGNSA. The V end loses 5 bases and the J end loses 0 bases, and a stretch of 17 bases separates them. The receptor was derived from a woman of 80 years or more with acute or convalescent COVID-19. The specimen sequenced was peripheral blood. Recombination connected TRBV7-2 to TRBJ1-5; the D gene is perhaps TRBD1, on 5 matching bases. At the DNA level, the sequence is TGTGCCAGCAGCCCGATGCCCCAGGGCTATAGCAATCAGCCCCAGCATTTT. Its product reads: CASSPMPQGYSNQPQHF.